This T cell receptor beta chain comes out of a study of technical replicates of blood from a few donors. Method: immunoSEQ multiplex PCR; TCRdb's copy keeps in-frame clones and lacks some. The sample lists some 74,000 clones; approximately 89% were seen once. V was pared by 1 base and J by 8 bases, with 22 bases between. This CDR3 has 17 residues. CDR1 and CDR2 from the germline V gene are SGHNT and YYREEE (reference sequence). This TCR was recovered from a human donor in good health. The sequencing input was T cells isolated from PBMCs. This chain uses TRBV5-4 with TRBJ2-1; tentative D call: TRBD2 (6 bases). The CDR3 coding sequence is TGTGCCAGCAGCTTGTTTTGGGGAGCATCCGGGGGACATGAGCAGTTCTTC. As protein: CASSLFWGASGGHEQFF.